Listed below are T cell receptor beta chains from one sample, sequenced in a study of shared clonotypes between healthy human individuals. This table comes from immunoSEQ multiplex PCR, and its TCRdb copy is limited to in-frame clones, with some not included. Of over a million clones in the sample, about 75% are singletons; the top ten hold approximately 1.5%. The specimen sequenced was memory CD4+ T cells sorted from blood. These receptors all stem from a man younger than 35 in good health. Each CDR3 is given with its conserved first and last residue. D genes are given only for firm matches. The size of a clone is reported for some rows only, either as once, few or many, or as a class for expanded clones.

V,size,J,D,length,CDR3,DNA
TRBV6-6,.,TRBJ1-4,.,12,CASSYKGGRLFF,TGTGCCAGCAGTTACAAGGGGGGTAGACTGTTTTTT
TRBV4-1,.,TRBJ2-5,TRBD2,17,CASSQGTTSGRFETQYF,TGCGCCAGCAGCCAAGGGACGACTAGCGGGAGGTTTGAGACCCAGTACTTC
TRBV28,once,TRBJ1-2,.,13,CASSPPGNYGYTF,TGTGCCAGCAGTCCGCCGGGTAACTATGGCTACACCTTC
TRBV7-3,.,TRBJ2-2,.,17,CASSLNPSRPNTGELFF,TGTGCCAGCAGCTTAAATCCAAGCAGGCCGAACACCGGGGAGCTGTTTTTT
TRBV5-1,.,TRBJ1-1,.,14,CASTRSGVNTEAFF,TGCGCCAGCACCCGGTCGGGGGTTAACACTGAAGCTTTCTTT
TRBV15,.,TRBJ2-7,.,14,CATSRDRKGHEQYF,TGTGCCACCAGCAGAGATCGGAAGGGCCACGAGCAGTACTTC
TRBV6-5,.,TRBJ1-2,.,14,CASTKGVSNYGYTF,TGTGCCAGCACCAAGGGGGTTTCTAACTATGGCTACACCTTC
TRBV7-2,.,TRBJ2-4,.,14,CASSLSTEGNIQYF,TGTGCCAGCAGCCTCTCGACTGAAGGGAACATTCAGTACTTC
TRBV4-3,few,TRBJ2-2,.,17,CASSHQLTGSNTGELFF,TGCGCCAGCAGCCACCAATTGACAGGATCGAACACCGGGGAGCTGTTTTTT
TRBV5-1,.,TRBJ2-2,.,15,CASSFGGFGTGELFF,TGCGCCAGCAGCTTTGGAGGGTTTGGCACCGGGGAGCTGTTTTTT
TRBV6-1,.,TRBJ1-5,.,14,CASVGGGTGQPQHF,TGTGCCAGCGTTGGTGGGGGAACAGGTCAGCCCCAGCATTTT
TRBV10-3,.,TRBJ1-4,.,13,CAISGTANEKLFF,TGTGCCATCAGCGGGACGGCTAATGAAAAACTGTTTTTT
TRBV5-1,.,TRBJ2-2,.,14,CASSLEGNTGELFF,TGCGCCAGCAGCTTGGAGGGGAACACCGGGGAGCTGTTTTTT
TRBV6-5,few,TRBJ1-4,.,11,CASKVNEKLFF,TGTGCCAGCAAAGTTAATGAAAAACTGTTTTTT
TRBV19,.,TRBJ2-3,.,15,CASSINGGNTDTQYF,TGTGCCAGTAGTATTAACGGGGGAAACACAGATACGCAGTATTTT
TRBV27,.,TRBJ2-2,.,12,CASSSVGGELFF,TGTGCCAGCAGTTCAGTGGGCGGGGAGCTGTTTTTT
TRBV5-6,.,TRBJ2-1,TRBD1,15,CASSRDRGGNNEQFF,TGTGCCAGCAGCCGGGACAGGGGAGGCAACAATGAGCAGTTCTTC
TRBV2,once,TRBJ2-7,.,13,CATTGVGMYEQYF,TGTGCCACGACCGGTGTGGGGATGTACGAGCAGTACTTC
TRBV2,.,TRBJ2-2,TRBD1,15,CASSPTGGDTGELFF,TGTGCCAGCAGCCCGACAGGGGGCGACACCGGGGAGCTGTTTTTT
TRBV19,few,TRBJ1-1,.,12,CASSRPQGEAFF,TGTGCCAGTAGTCGCCCTCAGGGGGAAGCTTTCTTT
TRBV5-1,.,TRBJ1-1,.,13,CASGQGGGTEAFF,TGCGCCAGCGGGCAGGGAGGAGGCACTGAAGCTTTCTTT
TRBV6-1,.,TRBJ1-5,TRBD1,15,CASSEGPGGNQPQHF,TGTGCCAGCAGTGAAGGGCCAGGGGGTAATCAGCCCCAGCATTTT
TRBV5-4,.,TRBJ2-2,TRBD1,16,CASSLGDRQNTGELFF,TGTGCCAGCAGCTTAGGGGACAGGCAGAACACCGGGGAGCTGTTTTTT
TRBV19,.,TRBJ2-2,.,14,CASQPASNTGELFF,TGTGCCAGCCAGCCAGCTTCGAACACCGGGGAGCTGTTTTTT
TRBV4-1,.,TRBJ1-4,.,16,CASSRNLGDRREKLFF,TGCGCCAGCAGCCGAAACTTGGGCGATAGGAGGGAAAAACTGTTTTTT
TRBV6-4,.,TRBJ1-1,.,14,CASSPDRLNTEAFF,TGTGCCAGCAGCCCCGACAGATTGAACACTGAAGCTTTCTTT
TRBV5-4,.,TRBJ2-7,.,15,CASSFGGTKTHEQYF,TGTGCCAGCAGCTTCGGGGGTACTAAGACCCACGAGCAGTACTTC
TRBV2,.,TRBJ2-2,.,14,CASSLDINTGELFF,TGTGCCAGCAGTCTCGACATTAACACCGGGGAGCTGTTTTTT
TRBV7-2,.,TRBJ2-1,TRBD2,16,CASSSSGKSSYNEQFF,TGTGCCAGCAGCTCTAGCGGGAAAAGCTCCTACAATGAGCAGTTCTTC
TRBV15,.,TRBJ2-3,.,12,CATSRDADTQYF,TGTGCCACCAGCAGAGATGCAGATACGCAGTATTTT
TRBV11-3,once,TRBJ2-2,.,15,CASSLEHGATGELFF,TGTGCCAGCAGCTTAGAACACGGGGCCACCGGGGAGCTGTTTTTT
TRBV7-8,few,TRBJ1-5,.,13,CASSPDLNQPQHF,TGTGCCAGCAGCCCCGATCTCAATCAGCCCCAGCATTTT
TRBV18,.,TRBJ2-5,TRBD1,13,CASSPTGGETQYF,TGTGCCAGCTCACCAACAGGGGGGGAGACCCAGTACTTC
TRBV19,.,TRBJ1-1,.,14,CASSSLGGATEAFF,TGTGCCAGTAGTTCCCTTGGAGGGGCCACTGAAGCTTTCTTT
TRBV27,.,TRBJ1-1,.,15,CASSLWGGGQFEAFF,TGTGCCAGCAGTTTATGGGGGGGTGGGCAGTTTGAAGCTTTCTTT
TRBV27,once,TRBJ2-7,TRBD1,15,CASSLWGQGPYEQYF,TGTGCCAGCAGTTTATGGGGACAGGGCCCCTACGAGCAGTACTTC
TRBV27,.,TRBJ2-7,.,14,CASSLGRSSYEQYF,TGTGCCAGCAGTTTGGGACGGTCCTCCTACGAGCAGTACTTC
TRBV6-5,many,TRBJ2-7,.,14,CASRNGQSSYEQYF,TGTGCCAGCAGAAACGGACAGAGCTCCTACGAGCAGTACTTC
TRBV6-1,.,TRBJ2-1,.,14,CASSEARPNNEQFF,TGTGCCAGCAGTGAAGCGAGGCCTAACAATGAGCAGTTCTTC
TRBV7-2,few,TRBJ1-4,.,14,CASSSYATNEKLFF,TGTGCCAGCAGCTCGTACGCAACTAATGAAAAACTGTTTTTT